This T cell receptor (beta chain) came from a study of blood T cell repertoires in COVID-19. About the research overall: The analysed material was cDNA or gDNA that came from T cells, B-cell-depleted T cells, or PBMCs.

CDR3 length: 15 residues. Germline-derived CDR1 and CDR2 are MGHRA and YSYEKL. V lost 6 bases and J lost 0, with 14 bases in between. This table comes from immunoSEQ multiplex PCR, and its TCRdb copy is limited to in-frame clones, with some not included. The data hold about 280,000 clones, with approximately 78% observed a single time. The chain joins TRBV4-1 to TRBJ1-1; D might be TRBD1 (5 bases). Sequencing was performed on PBMCs or T cells enriched from blood (not recorded which). This clonotype was sampled from a man aged 35 to 55 who had been exposed to COVID-19. DNA of the CDR3: TGCGCCAGCAGTTCCTCCGGGGGACTGAACACTGAAGCTTTCTTT. This encodes CASSSSGGLNTEAFF.